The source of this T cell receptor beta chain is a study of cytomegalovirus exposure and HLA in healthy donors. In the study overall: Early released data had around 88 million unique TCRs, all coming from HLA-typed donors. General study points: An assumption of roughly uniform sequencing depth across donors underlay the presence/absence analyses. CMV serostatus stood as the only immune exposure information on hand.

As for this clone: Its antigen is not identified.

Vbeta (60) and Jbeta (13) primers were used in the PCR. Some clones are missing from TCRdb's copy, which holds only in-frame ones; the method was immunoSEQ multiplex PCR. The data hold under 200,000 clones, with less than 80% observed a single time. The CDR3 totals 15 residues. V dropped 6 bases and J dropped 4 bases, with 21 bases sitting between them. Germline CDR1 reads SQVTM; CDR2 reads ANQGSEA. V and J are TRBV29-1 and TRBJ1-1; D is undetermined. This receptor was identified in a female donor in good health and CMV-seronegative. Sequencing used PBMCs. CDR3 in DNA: TGCAGCGTCGCGCGGACCGGGTCGGGGAGCACTGAAGCTTTCTTT. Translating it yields CSVARTGSGSTEAFF.